This T cell receptor beta chain was found in a study of graft-versus-host responses after intestinal transplantation. The CDR3 sequence is 16 residues long. CDR1 is MNHEY, CDR2 SMNVEV, per germline (reference sequence). With 3 bases removed from V and 5 bases from J, the gap between germline ends came to 17 bases. Sequenced by immunoSEQ multiplex PCR; TCRdb stores in-frame clones only, minus some. The sample yields about 77,000 clones, around 92% seen once. This clone came up a few times. Sequenced material: PBMCs, taken 98 days after intestinal transplantation. This chain uses TRBV27 with TRBJ1-5; D is perhaps TRBD1 (6 bases). The TCR comes from a human patient who received an intestinal transplant, so some T cells may come from the graft donor. As DNA, the CDR3 is TGTGCCAGCAGTTTCCTTTCGGCAGGGGACCATCAGCCCCAGCATTTT. Protein: CASSFLSAGDHQPQHF.